A selection of T cell receptor beta chains follows, all from one sample in a study of vaccination and CD4 T cells after COVID-19. Antigen specificity for these receptors is unknown. MiXCR, run by TCRdb on the PCR reads, gives a single entry per CDR3 protein. Among roughly 20,000 distinct CDR3 sequences listed, approximately 50% were seen once. Sequencing was performed on CD4+ T cells from blood, cultured in vitro. These receptors all stem from a human donor who had recovered from COVID-19. Both conserved end residues are part of each CDR3. The order of the fields is D gene, V gene, clone size, J gene, CDR3 protein, CDR3 DNA. D genes are given only for firm matches. Clone size is given for some rows only: seen once, a few or many times, or a class if the clone is expanded.

>NA|TRBV19|NA|TRBJ1-2
CASSIVGENYGYTF
TGTGCCAGTAGTATAGTAGGGGAGAACTATGGCTACACCTTC
>NA|TRBV5-4|once|TRBJ2-5
CASSSKETQYF
TGTGCCAGCAGCTCGAAAGAGACCCAGTACTTC
>NA|TRBV6-1|NA|TRBJ2-7
CASSEGTPLQQYF
TGTGCCAGCAGTGAAGGGACTCCGCTTCAGCAGTACTTC
>TRBD2|TRBV7-9|NA|TRBJ2-4
CASSSRGGAKNIQYF
TGTGCCAGCAGCTCCCGGGGGGGAGCCAAAAACATTCAGTACTTC
>TRBD1|TRBV20-1|NA|TRBJ2-6
CSARDQGAGANVLTF
TGCAGTGCTAGAGACCAGGGGGCTGGGGCCAACGTCCTGACTTTC
>NA|TRBV11-3|NA|TRBJ2-7
CASSRRGTATYEQYF
TGTGCCAGCAGCCGGAGGGGGACAGCCACCTACGAGCAGTACTTC
>NA|TRBV6-1|NA|TRBJ1-2
CASSEARGSNTF
TGTGCCAGCAGTGAAGCTAGAGGGTCGAACACCTTC
>NA|TRBV6-1|NA|TRBJ1-1
CASTRGMNTEAFF
TGTGCCAGCACGCGGGGGATGAACACTGAAGCTTTCTTT
>TRBD1|TRBV27|NA|TRBJ1-1
CASYRDRGVYTEAFF
TGTGCCAGCTACCGGGACAGGGGTGTTTACACTGAAGCTTTCTTT
>NA|TRBV6-5|NA|TRBJ2-3
CASSYSARGRGTDTQYF
TGTGCCAGCAGTTACTCGGCCCGGGGGCGGGGCACAGATACGCAGTATTTT
>TRBD2|TRBV27|NA|TRBJ2-3
CASSLSIPSGIGGDTQYF
TGTGCCAGCAGTTTATCCATCCCTAGCGGGATTGGAGGAGATACGCAGTATTTT
>NA|TRBV5-1|NA|TRBJ2-3
CASSLATTRDADTQYF
TGCGCCAGCAGCTTGGCGACTACTCGAGATGCAGATACGCAGTATTTT
>NA|TRBV28|NA|TRBJ2-5
CASSPTGTQYF
TGTGCCAGCAGTCCTACGGGGACCCAGTACTTC
>NA|TRBV7-9|NA|TRBJ1-6
CASSLGRSSGDNSPLHF
TGTGCCAGCAGCTTAGGAAGGAGTTCAGGGGATAATTCACCCCTCCACTTT
>NA|TRBV7-6|NA|TRBJ2-7
CASSRTGSYEQYF
TGTGCCAGCAGCCGTACAGGGTCCTACGAGCAGTACTTC
>TRBD2|TRBV7-2|NA|TRBJ2-7
CASSFSGGYEQYF
TGTGCCAGCAGCTTTTCGGGGGGGTACGAGCAGTACTTC
>NA|TRBV19|NA|TRBJ1-5
CASSQSGRGSNQPQHF
TGTGCCAGTAGCCAATCCGGGCGGGGAAGCAATCAGCCCCAGCATTTT
>TRBD1|TRBV5-1|NA|TRBJ1-1
CASSSALGQGAVTEAFF
TGCGCCAGCAGCTCGGCCCTAGGACAGGGGGCTGTGACTGAAGCTTTCTTT
>TRBD1|TRBV7-2|NA|TRBJ2-2
CASTPPGTANTGELFF
TGTGCCAGCACCCCTCCCGGGACAGCTAACACCGGGGAGCTGTTTTTT
>TRBD1|TRBV28|NA|TRBJ1-1
CASRNPRTGMNTEAFF
TGTGCCAGCAGAAACCCGCGGACAGGAATGAACACTGAAGCTTTCTTT
>NA|TRBV6-1|NA|TRBJ2-7
CASSEKGYSYEQYF
TGTGCCAGCAGTGAAAAGGGATACTCCTACGAGCAGTACTTC
>TRBD2|TRBV5-4|NA|TRBJ2-3
CASSYPSGGSTDTQYF
TGTGCCAGCAGCTACCCCAGCGGGGGGAGCACAGATACGCAGTATTTT
>TRBD2|TRBV24-1|NA|TRBJ2-5
CATSDSGGHQETQYF
TGTGCCACCAGTGATAGCGGGGGCCACCAAGAGACCCAGTACTTC
>NA|TRBV7-3|few|TRBJ1-1
CASSPGQNTEAFF
TGTGCCAGCAGCCCCGGACAGAACACTGAAGCTTTCTTT
>NA|TRBV6-1|NA|TRBJ1-1
CASSGSTEAFF
TGTGCCAGCAGTGGGAGCACTGAAGCTTTCTTT
>NA|TRBV6-2/TRBV6-3|NA|TRBJ1-1
CASSYSGRNTEAFF
TGTGCCAGCAGTTACTCGGGCAGGAACACTGAAGCTTTCTTT
>NA|TRBV20-1|NA|TRBJ2-7
CSARDDSYEQYF
TGCAGTGCTAGAGATGACTCCTACGAGCAGTACTTC
>NA|TRBV6-1|few|TRBJ1-5
CASTSGQPQHF
TGTGCCAGCACCTCCGGACAGCCCCAGCATTTT
>NA|TRBV7-3|NA|TRBJ2-3
CASSLGGWADTQYF
TGTGCCAGCAGCTTAGGGGGTTGGGCCGATACGCAGTATTTT
>NA|TRBV20-1|NA|TRBJ2-7
CSARGGVSSYEQYF
TGCAGTGCTAGAGGCGGGGTTTCCAGCTACGAGCAGTACTTC
>NA|TRBV28|NA|TRBJ2-5
CASTSQETQYF
TGTGCCAGCACTTCCCAAGAGACCCAGTACTTC
>TRBD1|TRBV7-9|NA|TRBJ1-1
CASSKDREDTEAFF
TGTGCCAGCAGCAAGGACAGGGAGGACACTGAAGCTTTCTTT
>TRBD1|TRBV20-1|NA|TRBJ2-7
CSATGQGASYEQYF
TGCAGTGCAACCGGACAGGGGGCCTCCTACGAGCAGTACTTC
>NA|TRBV7-2|NA|TRBJ2-5
CASSLRGQETQYF
TGTGCCAGCAGCTTAAGGGGCCAAGAGACCCAGTACTTC
>NA|TRBV2|NA|TRBJ2-6
CASSLSSGANVLTF
TGTGCCAGCAGCTTAAGCTCTGGGGCCAACGTCCTGACTTTC
>NA|TRBV11-2|few|TRBJ1-1
CASSLVTEAFF
TGTGCCAGCAGCTTAGTAACTGAAGCTTTCTTT
>NA|TRBV5-1|once|TRBJ2-7
CASSQQGNSYEQYF
TGCGCCAGCAGCCAACAGGGAAACTCCTACGAGCAGTACTTC
>TRBD2|TRBV6-1|few|TRBJ2-3
CASSLLAGGGDTQYF
TGTGCCAGCAGTCTCCTAGCGGGAGGGGGAGATACGCAGTATTTT
>NA|TRBV5-8|NA|TRBJ1-5
CASSRRQGANQPQHF
TGTGCCAGCAGCCGAAGACAAGGGGCCAATCAGCCCCAGCATTTT
>NA|TRBV6-1|NA|TRBJ2-7
CASSAGGSYEQYF
TGTGCCAGCAGCGCCGGCGGGTCCTACGAGCAGTACTTC
>NA|TRBV20-1|NA|TRBJ1-5
CSARDRMGNQPQHF
TGCAGTGCTAGAGATCGGATGGGCAATCAGCCCCAGCATTTT
>NA|TRBV20-1|NA|TRBJ2-7
CSASMFDEQYF
TGCAGTGCTAGTATGTTCGACGAGCAGTACTTC
>NA|TRBV20-1|NA|TRBJ2-1
CSARARRIMNNEQFF
TGCAGTGCTAGAGCTCGACGGATTATGAACAATGAGCAGTTCTTC
>NA|TRBV6-1|NA|TRBJ1-1
CASGASGTEAFF
TGTGCCAGCGGGGCTTCGGGAACTGAAGCTTTCTTT
>TRBD1|TRBV29-1|NA|TRBJ1-1
CSVGRQGLNTEAFF
TGCAGCGTTGGGAGACAGGGGCTGAACACTGAAGCTTTCTTT
>NA|TRBV28|NA|TRBJ2-7
CASSFGGALSYEQYF
TGTGCCAGCAGTTTTGGGGGAGCACTCTCCTACGAGCAGTACTTC
>NA|TRBV19|once|TRBJ2-3
CASSIELRAVDTQYF
TGTGCCAGTAGTATCGAGTTACGGGCGGTTGATACGCAGTATTTT
>NA|TRBV19|once|TRBJ2-2
CASSIAGNTGELFF
TGTGCCAGTAGTATAGCGGGGAACACCGGGGAGCTGTTTTTT